Presented here are 2 T cell receptor beta chains from one specimen sequenced in a study of shared clonotypes between healthy human individuals. Clones were read by immunoSEQ multiplex PCR, and TCRdb kept only the in-frame ones, dropping some. Here the sample spans 2 million to 2.5 million clones, 92% being singletons. The sample consisted of naive CD4+ T cells from PBMCs. Subset reported: CD45RA+ positively selected. The receptors were gathered from a man in his late teens or twenties in good health. Some clones in this sample may be carry-over from other donors' samples.

The chain recombines TRBV5-1 with TRBJ1-1, with TRBD1 as a possible D gene (5 bases). Trimming pared 4 bases from V and 0 bases from J, leaving 19 bases between. The germline gives CDR1 SGHRS, CDR2 YFSETQ. The CDR3 extends over 17 amino acids. CDR3 sequence reads: CASSVWRQGTVNTEAFF. DNA of the CDR3: TGCGCCAGCAGCGTATGGAGACAAGGGACGGTGAACACTGAAGCTTTCTTT.

The chain is built from TRBV6-1 and TRBJ2-1; D remains ambiguous. This CDR3 has 9 amino acids. Germline loops: CDR1 MNHNS, CDR2 SASEGT. Trimming removed 8 bases at V and 9 bases at J, with 5 bases between. The CDR3 DNA reads as TGTGCCAGCTTCTTTGAGCAGTTCTTC. It yields the protein CASFFEQFF.